This T cell receptor (beta chain) was sequenced for a study of CD8+CD57+ T cells in acquired aplastic anemia. Study in general: The DNA of sorted CD4+ and CD8+ cells averaged approximately 3.2 ug. Sequencing produced an average of around 10 million reads per healthy donor for CD4+ cells. Overall study results and limits: Significant differences in CD8+ Simpson's diversity were not observed between patients and controls. In common between the patients and the controls were around 29 CD8+ CDR3 sequences.

Researchers used genomic DNA as the template to profile TCR beta VDJ and CDR3. MiXCR, applied by TCRdb to the reads, yields one record per CDR3 protein. The sample gives a few hundred thousand distinct CDR3 sequences, over 55% of which show up once; 25% to 30% is in the top ten. Regarding this clonotype: Its antigen is not identified.

The CDR3 is made up of 17 amino acids. V lost 1 base to trimming and J lost 2 bases; unmatched junction nucleotides: 8. CDR1 is MGHRA and CDR2 is YSYEKL in the germline V gene. Sequenced input: sorted CD4+, CD8+, or CD8+CD57+ T cells (not recorded which) from PBMCs. The sequence was obtained from a human donor in good health. The chain joins TRBV4-1 to TRBJ2-1; 7 bases are shared with TRBD2. The chain's CDR3 is CASSQVGGRVAYNEQFF. As DNA, the CDR3 is TGCGCCAGCAGCCAAGTCGGGGGGAGGGTGGCCTACAATGAGCAGTTCTTC.